This T cell receptor beta chain emerged from a study of response to subunit inactivated influenza vaccine. Findings of the study overall: Each seasonal influenza vaccination, the authors suggested, recruits few new T cells.

TCRdb analysed the RT-PCR reads with MiXCR anew, one entry per CDR3 protein. The data contain 250,000 to 350,000 distinct CDR3 sequences, about 20% of them singletons. A note on this clonotype: Its antigen is undetermined.

The CDR3 runs 14 residues. Germline lookup yields CDR1 KGHSH and CDR2 LQKENI. The V gene end was trimmed by 6 bases and the J gene end by 2 bases; junction bases not matched to a gene: 5. The sequence was obtained from a man aged 45 to 75 who received an inactivated influenza vaccine. V gene TRBV18 combines with J gene TRBJ2-7; 9 bases agree with TRBD2. The input for sequencing was PBMCs from blood, taken roughly 20 months after vaccination. CDR3 sequence reads: CASSQRTSAYEQYF. The CDR3 nucleotides are TGTGCCAGCTCTCAAAGGACTAGCGCCTACGAGCAGTACTTC.